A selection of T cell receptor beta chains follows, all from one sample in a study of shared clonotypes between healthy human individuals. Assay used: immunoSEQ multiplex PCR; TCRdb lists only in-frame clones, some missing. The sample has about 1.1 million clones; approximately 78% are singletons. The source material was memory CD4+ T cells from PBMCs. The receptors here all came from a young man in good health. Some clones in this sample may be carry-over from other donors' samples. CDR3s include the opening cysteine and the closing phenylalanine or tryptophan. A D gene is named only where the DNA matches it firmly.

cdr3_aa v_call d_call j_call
CSVEGVVAGDVWLLNEQFF TRBV29-1 TRBD2 TRBJ2-1
CASSKGTPWGEQYF TRBV28 . TRBJ2-7
CASSLGGLYWTGEKLFF TRBV7-9 TRBD1 TRBJ1-4
CASSTWTQSSYEQYF TRBV7-2 . TRBJ2-7
CASSPRYTQYF TRBV23-1 . TRBJ2-3
CASSPRGGVHEQYF TRBV7-2 . TRBJ2-7
CATSKRMNTEAFF TRBV15 . TRBJ1-1
CATSPVRGVVEQYF TRBV15 TRBD2 TRBJ2-7
CASSSSPGAGTDTQYF TRBV7-3 . TRBJ2-3
CASRPTRAGDEQFF TRBV7-2 TRBD2 TRBJ2-1
CAISGGQGSSSGANVLTF TRBV10-3 TRBD1 TRBJ2-6
CASSRRVRDSYEQYF TRBV6-5 . TRBJ2-7
CASSFYRATLDEQYF TRBV5-6 . TRBJ2-7
CASRPGREGYGYTF TRBV4-2 . TRBJ1-2
CAWMLQGNTEAFF TRBV30 . TRBJ1-1
CASSLGIRTHDYTEAFF TRBV7-9 . TRBJ1-1
CASSYSAGGTGELFF TRBV6-5 TRBD2 TRBJ2-2
CAWSVRGARSLETQYF TRBV30 . TRBJ2-5
CAARGHSTDTQYF TRBV10-2 . TRBJ2-3
CASSSSFGLASPYEQYF TRBV11-2 TRBD2 TRBJ2-7
CASSGQGTNYGYTF TRBV5-1 . TRBJ1-2
CASSAVSGDTQYF TRBV7-6 . TRBJ2-3
CAISESVATGWYGYTF TRBV10-3 . TRBJ1-2
CASSPRGPTEAFF TRBV7-2 . TRBJ1-1
CASSEPWNTEAFF TRBV7-2 . TRBJ1-1
CASSGVDEKLFF TRBV2 . TRBJ1-4
CASSQDGNTIYF TRBV4-1 . TRBJ1-3
CASSRQGQGTEAFF TRBV5-5 . TRBJ1-1
CASSRGGGDSNQPQHF TRBV5-4 TRBD1 TRBJ1-5
CASSAGWETQYF TRBV28 . TRBJ2-5
CASSSGWGALQETQYF TRBV5-1 . TRBJ2-5
CASVGGNIQYF TRBV7-9 . TRBJ2-4
CASSTGGSGRLEQYF TRBV7-2 TRBD2 TRBJ2-7
CASMTTGGSYEQYF TRBV21-1 . TRBJ2-7
CASSQRTRGKETQYF TRBV5-4 TRBD2 TRBJ2-5
CASKARATNTGELFF TRBV6-5 . TRBJ2-2
CASSSNGGEQFF TRBV9 . TRBJ2-1
CASSPGEDQETQYF TRBV18 . TRBJ2-5
CASSLESSGVAFF TRBV7-2 . TRBJ1-1
CASSQDRQSQETQYF TRBV4-2 . TRBJ2-5
CASSQGVTTDTQYF TRBV4-3 . TRBJ2-3
CASSLVWLAGGEQFF TRBV7-8 TRBD2 TRBJ2-1
CAWSVGGDQPQHF TRBV30 . TRBJ1-5
CSALITPGGNGYTF TRBV29-1 TRBD1 TRBJ1-2
CASSLTGTTGGYTF TRBV4-3 . TRBJ1-2
CASSRDSNEKLFF TRBV18 TRBD1 TRBJ1-4
CASRPGPGPVYEQYF TRBV28 . TRBJ2-7
CASSPLAGPYNEQFF TRBV18 TRBD2 TRBJ2-1
CASSHRDGLRNTEAFF TRBV7-9 . TRBJ1-1
CAWSKYRGQGKQYF TRBV30 TRBD1 TRBJ2-5
CASSIGEPRGDTQYF TRBV5-1 . TRBJ2-3
CASSPGTRGYTF TRBV9 . TRBJ1-2